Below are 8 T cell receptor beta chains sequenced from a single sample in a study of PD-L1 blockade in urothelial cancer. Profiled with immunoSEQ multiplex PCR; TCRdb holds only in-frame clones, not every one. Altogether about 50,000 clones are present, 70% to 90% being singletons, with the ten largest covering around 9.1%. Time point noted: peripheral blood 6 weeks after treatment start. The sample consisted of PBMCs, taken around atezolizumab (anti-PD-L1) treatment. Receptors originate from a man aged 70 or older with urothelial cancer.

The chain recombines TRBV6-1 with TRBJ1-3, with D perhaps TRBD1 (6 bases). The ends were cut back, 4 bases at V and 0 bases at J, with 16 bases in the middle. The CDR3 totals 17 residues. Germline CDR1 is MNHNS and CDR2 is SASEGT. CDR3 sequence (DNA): TGTGCCAGCAGTGGGATTACCGGGACAACCTCTGGAAACACCATATATTTT. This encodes CASSGITGTTSGNTIYF.

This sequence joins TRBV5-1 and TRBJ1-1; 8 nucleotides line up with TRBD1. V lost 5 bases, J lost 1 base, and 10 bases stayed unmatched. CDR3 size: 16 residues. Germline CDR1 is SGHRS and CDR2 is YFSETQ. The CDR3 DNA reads TGCGCCAGCAGATCGGACAGGGCCTCCAGGAACACTGAAGCTTTCTTT. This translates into CASRSDRASRNTEAFF.

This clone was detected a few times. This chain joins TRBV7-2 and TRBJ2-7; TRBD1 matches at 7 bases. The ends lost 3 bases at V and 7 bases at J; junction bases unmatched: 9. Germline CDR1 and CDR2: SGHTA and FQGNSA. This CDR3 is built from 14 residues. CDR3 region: CASSFGTASWEQYF. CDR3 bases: TGTGCCAGCAGCTTCGGGACAGCATCGTGGGAGCAGTACTTC.

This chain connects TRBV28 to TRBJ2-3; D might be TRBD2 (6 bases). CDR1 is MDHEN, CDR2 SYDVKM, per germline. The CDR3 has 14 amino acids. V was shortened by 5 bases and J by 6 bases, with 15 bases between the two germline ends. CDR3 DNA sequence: TGTGCCAGCAGTGCGGTTTTCGGGAGCGATACGCAGTATTTT. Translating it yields CASSAVFGSDTQYF.

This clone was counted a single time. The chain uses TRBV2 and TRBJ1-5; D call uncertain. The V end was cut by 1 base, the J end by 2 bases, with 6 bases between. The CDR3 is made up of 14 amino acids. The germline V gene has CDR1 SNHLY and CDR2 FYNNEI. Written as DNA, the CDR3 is TGTGCCAGCAGTGAAGGGGGAGGCAATCAGCCCCAGCATTTT. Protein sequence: CASSEGGGNQPQHF. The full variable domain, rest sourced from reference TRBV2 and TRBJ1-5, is EPEVTQTPSHQVTQMGQEVILRCVPISNHLYFYWYRQILGQKVEFLVSFYNNEISEKSEIFDDQFSVERPDGSNFTLKIRSTKLEDSAMYFCASSEGGGNQPQHFGDGTRLSIL.

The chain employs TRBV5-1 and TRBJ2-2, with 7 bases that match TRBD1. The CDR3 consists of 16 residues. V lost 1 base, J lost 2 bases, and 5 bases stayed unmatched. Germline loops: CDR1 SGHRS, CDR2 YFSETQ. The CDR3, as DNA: TGCGCCAGCAGCTTGTGGGGGACAGACAACACCGGGGAGCTGTTTTTT. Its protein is CASSLWGTDNTGELFF. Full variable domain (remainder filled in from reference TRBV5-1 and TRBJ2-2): KAGVTQTPRYLIKTRGQQVTLSCSPISGHRSVSWYQQTPGQGLQFLFEYFSETQRNKGNFPGRFSGRQFSNSRSEMNVSTLELGDSALYLCASSLWGTDNTGELFFGEGSRLTVL.

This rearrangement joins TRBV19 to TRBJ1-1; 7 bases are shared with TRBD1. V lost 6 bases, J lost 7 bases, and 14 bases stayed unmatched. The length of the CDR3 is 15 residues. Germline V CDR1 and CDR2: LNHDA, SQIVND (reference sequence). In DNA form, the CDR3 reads TGTGCCAGTAGCCGTTCCTTGACAGGGTATGATGAAGCTTTCTTT. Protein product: CASSRSLTGYDEAFF.

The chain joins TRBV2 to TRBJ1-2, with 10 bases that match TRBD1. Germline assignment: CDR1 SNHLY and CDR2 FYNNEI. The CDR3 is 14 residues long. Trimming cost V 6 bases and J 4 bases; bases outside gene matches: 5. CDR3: CASSPGTGAYGYTF. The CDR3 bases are TGTGCCAGCAGCCCCGGGACAGGGGCCTATGGCTACACCTTC.